This T cell receptor beta chain stems from a study of PD-1 blockade in classical Hodgkin lymphoma. The study, taken as a whole, reports: Newly diagnosed patients were said to have less baseline TCR diversity than healthy donors did.

CDR3 length: 14 residues. The ends were cut back, 3 bases at V and 4 bases at J, with 10 bases in the middle. Germline V lookup: CDR1 LNHDA, CDR2 SQIVND (reference sequence). The table came from immunoSEQ multiplex PCR; TCRdb's copy has only in-frame clones and leaves some out. There are tens of thousands of clones in the sample; about 83% occur only once, and over 15% lies in the top ten. The sample's time point: cycle 4 day 1 (C4D1), after around six weeks of nivolumab. Each patient relapsed following autologous stem cell transplantation, and prior brentuximab vedotin exposure differed. A few counts support this clone. Its antigen is still unknown.

Here the sequenced sample was peripheral blood mononuclear cells (PBMCs), taken before the fourth cycle of nivolumab. The chain has TRBV19 and TRBJ1-5; D is undetermined. The source of this sequence is a human donor with classical Hodgkin lymphoma. In DNA form, the CDR3 reads TGTGCCAGTAGTATTCTGGATGGGAATCAGCCCCAGCATTTT. Amino acid sequence: CASSILDGNQPQHF.